One sample yielded the 18 T cell receptor beta chains listed below, sequenced in a study of siplizumab effects on memory and regulatory T cells. Method: immunoSEQ multiplex PCR; TCRdb's copy keeps in-frame clones and lacks some. The sample includes about 40,000 clones, around 89% of them seen just once. The sequenced sample consisted of naive CD4+ T cells sorted from blood. The receptors derive from a human donor in good health.

The genes are TRBV5-6 and TRBJ2-5; D gene unclear. This CDR3 region has 11 residues. Germline CDR1 SGHDT, CDR2 YYEEEE. Trimming stripped 4 bases from V and 7 bases from J, with 8 bases between. The CDR3 sequence: CASSPTVTQYF. The CDR3, as DNA: TGTGCCAGCAGCCCGACTGTGACCCAGTACTTC.

The chain combines TRBV6-6 with TRBJ2-7; tentative D call: TRBD2 (5 bases). The CDR3 extends over 12 amino acids. Germline V CDR1 and CDR2: MNHNY, SVGAGI (reference sequence). V dropped 4 bases and J dropped 7 bases, with 11 bases sitting between them. The chain's CDR3 is CASSWVREEQYF. Written as DNA, the CDR3 is TGTGCCAGCAGTTGGGTCCGGGAAGAGCAGTACTTC.

The chain links TRBV18 to TRBJ1-1; D not certain. CDR1 is KGHSH, CDR2 LQKENI, per germline. With 2 bases removed from V and 1 base from J, the gap between germline ends came to 11 bases. CDR3 length: 15 amino acids. The CDR3 region is CASSPGRQRNTEAFF. CDR3 DNA: TGTGCCAGCTCACCAGGTCGTCAGAGGAACACTGAAGCTTTCTTT. Together with reference TRBV18 and TRBJ1-1, the CDR3 gives the full variable domain: NAGVMQNPRHLVRRRGQEARLRCSPMKGHSHVYWYRQLPEEGLKFMVYLQKENIIDESGMPKERFSAEFPKEGPSILRIQQVVRGDSAAYFCASSPGRQRNTEAFFGQGTRLTVV.

The chain joins TRBV9 to TRBJ2-6, with D possibly TRBD2 on 6 matching bases. This CDR3 region has 16 residues. V shed 0 bases and J shed 3 bases, with 10 bases lying between them. The V gene's germline CDR1 is SGDLS and CDR2 YYNGEE. Here the CDR3 DNA reads TGTGCCAGCAGCGTAGGGAGGAGGGTTGGGGCCAACGTCCTGACTTTC. It is translated as CASSVGRRVGANVLTF.

The chain recombines TRBV27 with TRBJ2-1; 7 bases agree with TRBD2. Trimming took 5 bases from V and 3 from J; bases not matched to a gene: 4. This CDR3 contains 14 residues. CDR1 is MNHEY, CDR2 SMNVEV, per germline (reference sequence). The DNA for the CDR3 is TGTGCCAGCAGTAAAAGCGGGGTCTACAATGAGCAGTTCTTC. Translated, it gives CASSKSGVYNEQFF.

The rearrangement joins TRBV9 to TRBJ1-3, with D perhaps TRBD1 (6 bases). The V end lost 2 bases, the J end lost 3 bases, and 12 bases lay between the germline ends. The CDR3 has 15 residues. Per germline, CDR1 SGDLS and CDR2 YYNGEE. CDR3 sequence reads: CASSVRGIGGNTIYF. The CDR3 coding sequence is TGTGCCAGCAGCGTTAGGGGGATCGGTGGAAACACCATATATTTT. Based on the CDR3 plus reference TRBV9 and TRBJ1-3, the full variable domain is DSGVTQTPKHLITATGQRVTLRCSPRSGDLSVYWYQQSLDQGLQFLIQYYNGEERAKGNILERFSAQQFPDLHSELNLSSLELGDSALYFCASSVRGIGGNTIYFGEGSWLTVV.

This clone was picked up one time. The chain joins TRBV5-8 to TRBJ2-5; D gene uncertain. Germline loops: CDR1 SGHTS, CDR2 YDEGEE. This CDR3 spans 14 amino acids. V was shortened by 1 base and J by 5 bases, with 12 bases between the two germline ends. CDR3: CASSLNSVGETQYF. CDR3 bases: TGTGCCAGCAGCTTGAACTCCGTCGGGGAGACCCAGTACTTC.

The V and J genes are TRBV7-7 and TRBJ2-1; D is unclear. Trimming took off 0 bases at V and 6 bases at J, with 6 bases between the two ends. The length of the CDR3 is 13 residues. Germline CDR1 reads SSHAT; CDR2 reads FNYEAQ (reference sequence). This chain's CDR3 is CASSLALGNEQFF. The CDR3 DNA reads TGTGCCAGCAGCTTAGCCTTAGGCAATGAGCAGTTCTTC.

V is TRBV14 and J is TRBJ1-4, with D perhaps matching TRBD1 (5 bases). Trimming removed 4 bases at V and 2 bases at J, with 8 bases between. Germline V gene sequence: CDR1 SGHDN, CDR2 FVKESK. The CDR3 runs 14 residues. As DNA, the CDR3 is TGTGCCAGCAGCCTGGACACCACTAATGAAAAACTGTTTTTT. Its translation: CASSLDTTNEKLFF.

The chain carries TRBV25-1 and TRBJ1-3; unclear D gene. Trimming cost V 6 bases and J 0 bases, with 9 bases left between them. The germline V gene has CDR1 MGHDK and CDR2 SYGVNS. This CDR3 is 14 amino acids long. CDR3 DNA: TGTGCCAGCAGGGACGGTGGCTCTGGAAACACCATATATTTT. This translates into CASRDGGSGNTIYF.

The CDR3 protein is CASSGQGGNTEAFF. CDR3 sequence (DNA): TGCGCCAGCAGCGGACAGGGAGGGAACACTGAAGCTTTCTTT. The V and J genes are TRBV5-1 and TRBJ1-1; 8 nucleotides agree with TRBD1. Per the germline V gene, CDR1 is SGHRS and CDR2 is YFSETQ. The trim removed 4 bases at V and 1 base at J, leaving 3 bases unmatched. The CDR3 runs to 14 residues.

The chain combines TRBV7-8 with TRBJ1-6; TRBD1 agrees at 9 bases. Trimming removed 7 bases from V and 5 bases from J; junction bases left unmatched: 6. Germline V CDR1 and CDR2: SGHVS, FQNEAQ. This CDR3 has 15 amino acids. CDR3 sequence reads: CASTIGDRDNSPLHF. As DNA, the CDR3 is TGTGCCAGCACCATTGGGGACAGGGATAATTCACCCCTCCACTTT.

The chain has TRBV4-1 and TRBJ1-2; D remains unclear. V was clipped by 2 bases and J by 2 bases, with 9 bases between them. The CDR3 is 14 amino acids. Germline V gives CDR1 MGHRA, CDR2 YSYEKL. The CDR3 DNA follows: TGCGCCAGCAGCCAACGGGCCGCGAACTATGGCTACACCTTC. Its translation is CASSQRAANYGYTF.

CDR3 sequence reads: CASSRIRAGTDTQYF. The DNA of the CDR3 is TGTGCCAGCAGCCGGATCAGGGCCGGCACAGATACGCAGTATTTT. V usage is TRBV5-6 and J usage is TRBJ2-3; tentatively, D is TRBD1 (5 bases). The CDR3 runs to 15 residues. Germline V CDR1 and CDR2: SGHDT, YYEEEE. V lost 4 bases and J lost 1, with 13 bases in between.

The chain carries TRBV30 and TRBJ2-6; no clear D gene. V was trimmed by 3 bases and J by 1 base, leaving 4 bases between them. Germline V gene lookup returns CDR1 GTSNPN and CDR2 SVGIG (reference sequence). CDR3 length: 13 amino acids. CDR3 residues: CAWSSSGANVLTF. The CDR3 coding sequence is TGTGCCTGGAGCTCTTCTGGGGCCAACGTCCTGACTTTC. Full variable domain (missing parts from reference TRBV30 and TRBJ2-6): SQTIHQWPATLVQPVGSPLSLECTVEGTSNPNLYWYRQAAGRGLQLLFYSVGIGQISSEVPQNLSASRPQDRQFILSSKKLLLSDSGFYLCAWSSSGANVLTFGAGSRLTVL.

The genes are TRBV19 and TRBJ2-3; 7 bases map to TRBD1. CDR1 and CDR2 from the germline V gene are LNHDA and SQIVND (reference sequence). With 4 bases clipped from V and 2 bases from J, the junction kept 3 bases outside the gene matches. The CDR3 sequence is 14 residues long. CDR3 bases: TGTGCCAGTAGTAGGACAGGAGACACAGATACGCAGTATTTT. Protein sequence: CASSRTGDTDTQYF.

The V call is TRBV28, the J call TRBJ1-1, with no clear D. V shed 5 bases and J shed 0 bases, with 7 bases lying between them. Germline assignment: CDR1 MDHEN and CDR2 SYDVKM. This CDR3 contains 13 residues. The CDR3: CASSATVNTEAFF. CDR3 DNA: TGTGCCAGCAGTGCTACGGTGAACACTGAAGCTTTCTTT.

This chain joins TRBV5-1 and TRBJ1-1, with 7 bases aligning to TRBD1. The CDR3 is 15 amino acids. Losses at the gene ends were 1 base for V and 1 base for J; bases not matched to a gene: 4. Germline CDR1 reads SGHRS; CDR2 reads YFSETQ. CDR3 sequence reads: CASSLTGQSNTEAFF. The CDR3 nucleotides read TGCGCCAGCAGCTTGACGGGACAGTCGAACACTGAAGCTTTCTTT.